The 18 T cell receptor beta chains reported below all come from one sample, sequenced in a study of CD8+ T cells in alopecia areata. Once RNA had been extracted, it was reverse transcribed into cDNA to act as the sequencing template. The table came from immunoSEQ multiplex PCR; TCRdb's copy has only in-frame clones and leaves some out. The sample records about 150,000 clones, 50% to 65% being singletons. This material consisted of CD8+ T cells sorted from blood, taken at week 0. Source of these receptors: a human donor with alopecia areata.

This chain joins TRBV6-6 and TRBJ2-1, with no clear D. Per germline, CDR1 MNHNY and CDR2 SVGAGI (reference sequence). The CDR3 is made up of 13 amino acids. V gave up 2 bases and J gave up 5 bases, with 7 bases separating them. The CDR3 spells CASSYDGDNEQFF. CDR3 nucleotide sequence: TGTGCCAGCAGTTACGATGGGGACAATGAGCAGTTCTTC.

The chain combines TRBV9 with TRBJ2-1; 8 nucleotides line up with TRBD1. This CDR3 comprises 13 residues. J lost 10 bases, V lost 4 bases, and 7 bases had no gene match. The germline CDR1 and CDR2 sequences are SGDLS and YYNGEE. CDR3 nucleotides: TGTGCCAGCAGCTCACGGACAGGGAGCGAGCAGTTCTTC. Translated: CASSSRTGSEQFF. The full variable domain, in which reference TRBV9 and TRBJ2-1 provide the parts outside the CDR3, is DSGVTQTPKHLITATGQRVTLRCSPRSGDLSVYWYQQSLDQGLQFLIQYYNGEERAKGNILERFSAQQFPDLHSELNLSSLELGDSALYFCASSSRTGSEQFFGPGTRLTVL.

V is TRBV30 and J is TRBJ2-2; tentatively, D is TRBD1 (5 bases). Germline V gene sequence: CDR1 GTSNPN, CDR2 SVGIG (reference sequence). V was clipped by 2 bases and J by 5 bases, with 9 bases between them. CDR3 length: 13 amino acids. CDR3 bases: TGTGCCTGGAGTCAGGGTAATACCGGGGAGCTGTTTTTT. Its translation is CAWSQGNTGELFF.

The V call is TRBV29-1, the J call TRBJ2-5; 9 bases are a match to TRBD1. V lost 4 bases to trimming and J lost 3 bases; unmatched junction nucleotides: 3. The CDR3 runs to 13 residues. Germline V gene data show CDR1 as SQVTM and CDR2 as ANQGSEA. CDR3: CSVVDRGEETQYF. DNA of the CDR3: TGCAGCGTTGTGGACAGGGGTGAAGAGACCCAGTACTTC.

The chain links TRBV29-1 to TRBJ1-2; D is possibly TRBD1 (5 bases). With 4 bases removed from V and 3 bases from J, the gap between germline ends came to 6 bases. CDR3 size: 11 residues. Germline CDR1 and CDR2: SQVTM and ANQGSEA. CDR3 sequence reads: CSVVQDYGYTF. The CDR3 region has the DNA TGCAGCGTTGTACAGGACTATGGCTACACCTTC. The whole variable domain, remainder taken from reference TRBV29-1 and TRBJ1-2, is SAVISQKPSRDICQRGTSLTIQCQVDSQVTMMFWYRQQPGQSLTLIATANQGSEATYESGFVIDKFPISRPNLTFSTLTVSNMSPEDSSIYLCSVVQDYGYTFGSGTRLTVV.

The chain is built from TRBV29-1 and TRBJ2-5, with 8 bases aligning to TRBD2. Germline CDR1 and CDR2: SQVTM and ANQGSEA. V lost 3 bases, J lost 2 bases, and 5 bases stayed unmatched. This CDR3 region has 14 residues. In DNA form, the CDR3 reads TGCAGCGTTGAGATAGCGGGGAGTCAAGAGACCCAGTACTTC. This sequence encodes CSVEIAGSQETQYF.

The chain is built from TRBV30 and TRBJ2-3, with D perhaps matching TRBD1 or TRBD2 (5 bases each). The CDR3 has 14 residues. Germline V CDR1 and CDR2: GTSNPN, SVGIG (reference sequence). Trimming took off 1 base at V and 0 bases at J, with 8 bases between the two ends. CDR3 sequence: CAWSGGVSTDTQYF. CDR3 DNA: TGTGCCTGGAGTGGAGGGGTGAGCACAGATACGCAGTATTTT.

The chain uses TRBV7-2 and TRBJ1-6; TRBD1 matches at 10 bases. Germline V CDR1 and CDR2: SGHTA, FQGNSA. The CDR3 is made up of 15 amino acids. V dropped 3 bases and J dropped 7; count of bases not matched to a gene: 3. The CDR3 nucleotides read TGTGCCAGCAGCTTTCGGGGACAGGGGAATTCACCCCTCCACTTT. Its protein product is CASSFRGQGNSPLHF. Full variable domain (missing parts from reference TRBV7-2 and TRBJ1-6): GAGVSQSPSNKVTEKGKDVELRCDPISGHTALYWYRQSLGQGLEFLIYFQGNSAPDKSGLPSDRFSAERTGGSVSTLTIQRTQQEDSAVYLCASSFRGQGNSPLHFGNGTRLTVT.

This clone came up once. The V call is TRBV5-1, the J call TRBJ2-7; perhaps TRBD2 as D (5 bases). There are 13 residues in the CDR3. Germline CDR1 and CDR2: SGHRS and YFSETQ. V lost 4 bases, J lost 6 bases, and 14 bases lay in between. DNA of the CDR3: TGCGCCAGCAGCCTAAGGTTGGGGAGCGAGCAGTACTTC. Its translation: CASSLRLGSEQYF.

The chain couples TRBV4-3 to TRBJ2-1; no clear D. CDR3 length equals 15 residues. Trimming cost V 0 bases and J 4 bases, with 10 bases left between them. The V gene's germline CDR1 is LGHNA and CDR2 YSLEER. As DNA, the CDR3 is TGCGCCAGCAGCCAAGAGTCTCAGGCATACAATGAGCAGTTCTTC. Its protein product is CASSQESQAYNEQFF.

This clone has just a few counts. The gene calls are TRBV7-9 and TRBJ1-1; D unclear. Trimming cost V 5 bases and J 0 bases, with 13 bases left between them. This CDR3 is 15 amino acids long. Germline values: CDR1 SEHNR, CDR2 FQNEAQ (reference sequence). The CDR3 loop reads CASSDPQGLNTEAFF. CDR3 bases: TGTGCCAGCAGCGATCCACAAGGGTTGAACACTGAAGCTTTCTTT.

This clone was detected many times. The rearrangement uses TRBV19 and TRBJ2-7; D might be TRBD1 (5 bases). Trimming removed 4 bases at V and 6 bases at J, with 19 bases between. Germline assignment: CDR1 LNHDA and CDR2 SQIVND (reference sequence). This CDR3 is 15 amino acids long. The CDR3, as DNA: TGTGCCAGTAGTACCTATCCGAAACAGGAGTCCGAGCAGTACTTC. Its protein product is CASSTYPKQESEQYF.

The V gene is TRBV10-3, the J gene TRBJ1-1; a possible D gene is TRBD1 (5 bases). This CDR3 spans 15 amino acids. V shed 7 bases and J shed 6 bases, with 21 bases lying between them. Germline V gene sequence: CDR1 ENHRY, CDR2 SYGVKD. The CDR3 DNA follows: TGTGCCATCAACCGTCGGGACGACCTTACTTCTGAAGCTTTCTTT. Its protein is CAINRRDDLTSEAFF.

This clone was counted only a few times. This sequence joins TRBV21-1 and TRBJ1-1. TRBV21-1 is a recognized pseudogene. The CDR3 length is 14 residues. As DNA, the CDR3 is TGTGCCACCCAGAGTGGACGGAGGAACACTGAAGCTTTCTTT. This gives the protein CATQSGRRNTEAFF.

The genes are TRBV29-1 and TRBJ2-7; TRBD1 or TRBD2 may be the D gene (6 bases each). Germline V CDR1 and CDR2: SQVTM, ANQGSEA. V was trimmed by 4 bases and J by 1 base, leaving 14 bases between them. The CDR3 spans 14 residues. CDR3 in DNA: TGCAGCGTTGTAGGGGGACTCCTGTCCTACGAGCAGTACTTC. It codes for CSVVGGLLSYEQYF.

The chain recombines TRBV5-1 with TRBJ2-5, with 7 positions matching TRBD1. With V trimmed by 4 bases and J by 7 bases, 10 bases remained unmatched. There are 14 residues in the CDR3. Germline-derived CDR1 and CDR2 are SGHRS and YFSETQ. CDR3 DNA sequence: TGCGCCAGCAGCCCGACAGGGTATACCAGGACCCAGTACTTC. It yields the protein CASSPTGYTRTQYF.

Concerning this clone: This sample also contains other DNA sequences that code for the same CDR3. The V call is TRBV4-3, the J call TRBJ2-7; a possible D gene is TRBD2 (5 bases). CDR1 is LGHNA, CDR2 YSLEER, per germline. Trimming removed 0 bases at V and 4 bases at J, with 10 bases between. The CDR3 spans 14 residues. The CDR3 region has the DNA TGCGCCAGCAGCCAAGATCGGGAAGGGTACGAGCAGTACTTC. Translating gives CASSQDREGYEQYF.

The chain links TRBV29-1 to TRBJ2-1; 10 nucleotides agree with TRBD1. Germline CDR1 reads SQVTM; CDR2 reads ANQGSEA. The trim removed 5 bases at V and 5 bases at J, leaving 12 bases unmatched. The CDR3 length is 16 residues. The CDR3 is CSVTESGTGVNNEQFF. As DNA, the CDR3 is TGCAGCGTTACCGAGTCCGGGACAGGGGTTAACAATGAGCAGTTCTTC.